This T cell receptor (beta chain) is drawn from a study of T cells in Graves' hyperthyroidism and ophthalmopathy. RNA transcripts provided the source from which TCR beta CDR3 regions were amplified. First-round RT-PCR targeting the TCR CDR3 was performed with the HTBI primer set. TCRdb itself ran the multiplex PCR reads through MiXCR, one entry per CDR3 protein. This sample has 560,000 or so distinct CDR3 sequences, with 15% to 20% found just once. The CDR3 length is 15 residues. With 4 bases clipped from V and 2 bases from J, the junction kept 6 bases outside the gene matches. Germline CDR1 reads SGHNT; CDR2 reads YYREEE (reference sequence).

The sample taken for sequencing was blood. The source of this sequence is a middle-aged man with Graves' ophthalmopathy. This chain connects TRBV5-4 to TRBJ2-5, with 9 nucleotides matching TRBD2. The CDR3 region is CASSPSGGTQETQYF. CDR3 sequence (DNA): TGTGCCAGCAGCCCAAGCGGGGGGACACAAGAGACCCAGTACTTC.